The 7 T cell receptor beta chains reported below all come from one sample, sequenced in a study of blood T cell repertoires in COVID-19. The assay was immunoSEQ multiplex PCR, and TCRdb's table has in-frame clones only and misses some. The table has tens of thousands of clones, 88% seen once; the top ten hold around a tenth. Sequencing was performed on peripheral blood. All receptors derive from a human donor in a cohort sampled during active COVID-19.

The chain has TRBV6-2 or TRBV6-3 and TRBJ2-1, with TRBD2 identical over 9 bases. The V segment lost 0 bases and the J segment 5 bases; nucleotides outside the gene matches: 5. Germline V gives CDR1 MNHEY, CDR2 SVGEGT. CDR3 length equals 16 residues. CDR3: CASSYSTAGGDNEQFF. The DNA of the CDR3 is TGTGCCAGCAGTTACTCGACAGCGGGGGGAGACAATGAGCAGTTCTTC.

A few counts support this clone. The genes are TRBV5-6 and TRBJ1-4, with D possibly TRBD1 on 5 matching bases. Germline V CDR1 and CDR2: SGHDT, YYEEEE. The CDR3 is 15 amino acids. Trimming removed 4 bases from V and 8 bases from J, with 18 bases in between. The CDR3 sequence is CASSGRGAGVEKLFF. DNA of the CDR3: TGTGCCAGCAGCGGGAGAGGGGCGGGAGTAGAAAAACTGTTTTTT.

This clone was found a few times. The chain couples TRBV5-4 to TRBJ2-2, with 7 bases identical to TRBD1. This CDR3 spans 16 amino acids. Per germline, CDR1 SGHNT and CDR2 YYREEE (reference sequence). Trimming at V came to 4 bases and at J to 5 bases, leaving 11 bases not matched to a gene. The CDR3 DNA is TGTGCCAGCAGCGCGCCCCAGGGGGTCGTGACCGGGGAGCTGTTTTTT. Its protein product is CASSAPQGVVTGELFF.

This sequence joins TRBV5-5 and TRBJ2-7; D may be TRBD1 (6 bases). With 3 bases removed from V and 3 bases from J, the gap between germline ends came to 10 bases. The CDR3 spans 13 residues. The germline gives CDR1 SGHKS, CDR2 YYEKEE (reference sequence). The CDR3 sequence: CASSSGTHYEQYF. CDR3 nucleotides: TGTGCCAGCAGCTCCGGGACACACTACGAGCAGTACTTC.

This clone has only one observation. J is TRBJ2-1 and V is TRBV28; TRBD2 matches at 10 bases. V shed 3 bases, J shed 4 bases, and the junction held 3 bases outside the gene matches. This CDR3 spans 15 amino acids. Germline V gives CDR1 MDHEN, CDR2 SYDVKM. CDR3 sequence reads: CASSFLAGDYNEQFF. For the CDR3, the DNA is TGTGCCAGCAGTTTCCTAGCGGGAGATTACAATGAGCAGTTCTTC.

V gene TRBV29-1 combines with J gene TRBJ1-4; D gene unclear. Trimming shortened V by 6 bases and J by 5 bases, and 7 bases separated the two germline ends. The CDR3 is 11 amino acids. Germline values: CDR1 SQVTM, CDR2 ANQGSEA. CDR3 loop: CSVGVNEKLFF. CDR3 nucleotide sequence: TGCAGCGTCGGAGTAAATGAAAAACTGTTTTTT.

This chain joins TRBV10-3 and TRBJ1-1; D not certain. The germline V gene encodes CDR1 ENHRY and CDR2 SYGVKD. The V and J ends lost 4 bases and 4 bases respectively, with 10 bases between them. This CDR3 has 13 amino acids. The CDR3 DNA is TGTGCCATCAGTGCAGAGACGGGCACTGAAGCTTTCTTT. The encoded protein is CAISAETGTEAFF.